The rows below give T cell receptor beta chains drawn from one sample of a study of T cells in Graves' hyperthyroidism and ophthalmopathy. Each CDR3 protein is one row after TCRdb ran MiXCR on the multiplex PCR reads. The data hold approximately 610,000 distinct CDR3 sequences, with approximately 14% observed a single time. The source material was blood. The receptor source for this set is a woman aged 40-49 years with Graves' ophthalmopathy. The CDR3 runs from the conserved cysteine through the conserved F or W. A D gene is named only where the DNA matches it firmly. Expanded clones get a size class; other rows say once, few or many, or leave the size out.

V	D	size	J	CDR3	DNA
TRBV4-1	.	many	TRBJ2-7	CASSQAGQGRPYEQYF	TGCGCCAGCAGCCAAGCCGGGCAGGGGCGGCCCTACGAGCAGTACTTC
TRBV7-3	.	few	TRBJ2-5	CASSSWTPQGETQYF	TGTGCCAGCAGCTCTTGGACACCTCAGGGGGAGACCCAGTACTTC
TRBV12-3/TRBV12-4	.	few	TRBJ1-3	CASRRGNSGNTIYF	TGTGCCAGCAGACGGGGAAACTCTGGAAACACCATATATTTT
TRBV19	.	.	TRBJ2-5	CASSTQGYGETQYF	TGTGCCAGTAGTACACAGGGCTATGGGGAGACCCAGTACTTC
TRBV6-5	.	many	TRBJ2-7	CASSYSRDGSYEQYF	TGTGCCAGCAGTTACTCGAGGGACGGATCCTACGAGCAGTACTTC
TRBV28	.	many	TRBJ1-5	CASSFEQTRTNQPQHF	TGTGCCAGCAGTTTTGAGCAGACACGAACAAATCAGCCCCAGCATTTT
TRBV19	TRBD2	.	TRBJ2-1	CASSMRGWNNEQFF	TGTGCCAGTAGTATGCGGGGGTGGAACAATGAGCAGTTCTTC
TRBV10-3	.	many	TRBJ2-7	CAITPPGSLPYEQYF	TGTGCCATCACCCCCCCCGGGTCACTCCCCTACGAGCAGTACTTC
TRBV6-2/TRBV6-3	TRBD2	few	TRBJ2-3	CASRVSGIGTDTQYF	TGTGCCAGCAGAGTTAGCGGGATCGGAACAGATACGCAGTATTTT
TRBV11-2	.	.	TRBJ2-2	CASSPKAGITGELFF	TGTGCCAGCAGCCCAAAGGCAGGGATAACCGGGGAGCTGTTTTTT
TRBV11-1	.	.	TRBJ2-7	CASSLVHLLWEDEQYF	TGTGCCAGCAGCTTAGTTCATCTTTTGTGGGAGGACGAGCAGTACTTC
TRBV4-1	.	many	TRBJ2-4	CASSQVAGLAKNIQYF	TGCGCCAGCAGCCAAGTAGCAGGACTAGCCAAAAACATTCAGTACTTC
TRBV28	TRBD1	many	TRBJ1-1	CASSPGQGGEAFF	TGTGCCAGCAGTCCGGGACAGGGCGGTGAAGCTTTCTTT
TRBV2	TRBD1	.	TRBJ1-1	CASSGDRGVTEAFF	TGTGCCAGCAGTGGGGACAGGGGGGTGACTGAAGCTTTCTTT
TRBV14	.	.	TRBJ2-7	CASSQFRGGMNEQYF	TGTGCCAGCAGCCAATTTAGGGGCGGGATGAACGAGCAGTACTTC
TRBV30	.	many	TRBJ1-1	CAWSALNTEAFF	TGTGCCTGGAGTGCTTTGAACACTGAAGCTTTCTTT
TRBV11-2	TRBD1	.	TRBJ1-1	CASSPGGGTGGTEAFF	TGTGCCAGCAGCCCAGGGGGGGGGACAGGGGGCACTGAAGCTTTCTTT
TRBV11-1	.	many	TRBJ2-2	CASSLILGFLAGELFF	TGTGCCAGCAGCTTAATATTGGGATTTCTCGCCGGGGAGCTGTTTTTT
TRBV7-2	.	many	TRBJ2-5	CASSPLSGTWETQYF	TGTGCCAGCAGCCCGCTCTCGGGAACGTGGGAGACCCAGTACTTC
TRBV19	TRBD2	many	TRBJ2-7	CASSVLAGGSYEQYF	TGTGCCAGTAGCGTACTAGCGGGAGGAAGCTACGAGCAGTACTTC
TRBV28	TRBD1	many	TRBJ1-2	CASRGQGPGYTF	TGTGCCAGCAGGGGACAGGGTCCGGGCTACACCTTC
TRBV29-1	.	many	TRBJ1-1	CSVEGGDEAFF	TGCAGCGTTGAAGGTGGGGATGAAGCTTTCTTT
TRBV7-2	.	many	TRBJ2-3	CASAFPTAPTDTQYF	TGTGCCAGCGCCTTCCCGACAGCACCCACAGATACGCAGTATTTT
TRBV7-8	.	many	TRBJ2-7	CGRMGGEQYF	TGTGGACGGATGGGTGGCGAGCAGTACTTC
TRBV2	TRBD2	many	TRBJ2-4	CASAGGITLAKNIQYF	TGTGCCTCCGCGGGGGGGATAACTCTAGCCAAAAACATTCAGTACTTC
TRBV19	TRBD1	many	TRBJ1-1	CASTGGNTEAFF	TGTGCCAGTACAGGGGGGAACACTGAAGCTTTCTTT
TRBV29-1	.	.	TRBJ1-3	CSARRGEAGNTIYF	TGCAGCGCCCGCCGGGGGGAAGCTGGAAACACCATATATTTT
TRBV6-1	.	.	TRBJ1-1	CASNVGRRTEAFF	TGTGCCAGCAATGTCGGTCGAAGGACTGAAGCTTTCTTT
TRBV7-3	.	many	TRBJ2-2	CASSPNTGPHTGELFF	TGTGCCAGCAGCCCAAATACGGGTCCTCACACCGGGGAGCTGTTTTTT
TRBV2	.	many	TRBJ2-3	CASRGSTDTQYF	TGTGCCAGCAGAGGAAGCACAGATACGCAGTATTTT
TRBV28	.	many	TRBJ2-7	CASSFLSTSPSYEQYF	TGTGCCAGCAGTTTTTTATCTACTTCTCCATCCTACGAGCAGTACTTC
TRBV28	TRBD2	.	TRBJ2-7	CASSSSTSGRYEQYF	TGTGCCAGCAGTTCCTCGACTAGCGGGCGCTACGAGCAGTACTTC
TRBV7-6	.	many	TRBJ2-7	CASSLGTSTYEQYF	TGTGCCAGCAGCTTAGGCACTAGTACTTACGAGCAGTACTTC
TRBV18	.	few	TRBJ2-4	CASSLLGDGKNIQYF	TGTGCCAGCTCACTGTTGGGGGACGGCAAAAACATTCAGTACTTC
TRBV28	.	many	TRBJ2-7	CASSLSGEGGGEQYF	TGTGCCAGCAGTTTATCGGGAGAAGGGGGTGGAGAGCAGTACTTC
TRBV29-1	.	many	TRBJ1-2	CSVESRERGYTF	TGCAGCGTTGAGAGCAGGGAACGTGGCTACACCTTC
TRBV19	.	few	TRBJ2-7	CASRLAPYYEQYF	TGTGCCAGTAGGCTAGCGCCTTACTACGAGCAGTACTTC
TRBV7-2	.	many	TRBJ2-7	CASSLALRGSSYEQYF	TGTGCCAGCAGCTTAGCGCTAAGGGGGTCCTCCTACGAGCAGTACTTC
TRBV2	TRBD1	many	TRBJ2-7	CAIFDRGLYF	TGTGCCATTTTCGACAGGGGATTGTACTTC
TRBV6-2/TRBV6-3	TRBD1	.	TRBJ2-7	CASREVRQGPWDYEQYF	TGTGCCAGCAGAGAAGTCCGACAGGGCCCGTGGGATTACGAGCAGTACTTC
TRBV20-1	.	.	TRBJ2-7	CSARLATYNEQYF	TGCAGTGCTAGACTAGCGACCTACAATGAGCAGTACTTC
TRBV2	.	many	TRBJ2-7	CASSERLPSSYEQYF	TGTGCCAGCAGTGAAAGGCTCCCGAGCTCCTACGAGCAGTACTTC
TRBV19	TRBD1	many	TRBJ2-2	CASSIRDRANTGELFF	TGTGCCAGTAGTATCCGGGACAGGGCAAACACCGGGGAGCTGTTTTTT
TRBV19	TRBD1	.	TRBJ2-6	CASSRDRGSGANVLTF	TGTGCCAGTAGTAGGGACAGGGGCTCTGGGGCCAACGTCCTGACTTTC
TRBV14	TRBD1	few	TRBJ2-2	CASSPEVYSGGDLNTNTGELFF	TGTGCCAGCAGCCCCGAAGTTTATTCAGGGGGCGACCTAAATACGAACACCGGGGAGCTGTTTTTT
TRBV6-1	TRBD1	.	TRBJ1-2	CATDRGFSYGYTF	TGTGCCACCGACAGGGGGTTTAGCTATGGCTACACCTTC